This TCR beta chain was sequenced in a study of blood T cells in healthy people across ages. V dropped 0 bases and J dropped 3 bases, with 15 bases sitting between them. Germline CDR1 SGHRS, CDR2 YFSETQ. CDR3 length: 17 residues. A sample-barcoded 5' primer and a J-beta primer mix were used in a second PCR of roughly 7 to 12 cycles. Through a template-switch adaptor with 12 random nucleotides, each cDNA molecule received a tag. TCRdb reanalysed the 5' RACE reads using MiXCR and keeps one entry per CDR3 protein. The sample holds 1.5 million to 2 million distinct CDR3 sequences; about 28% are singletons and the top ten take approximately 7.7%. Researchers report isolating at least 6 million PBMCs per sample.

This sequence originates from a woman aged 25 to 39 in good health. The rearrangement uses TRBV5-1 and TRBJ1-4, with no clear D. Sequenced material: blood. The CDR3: CASSLAAGMRANEKLFF. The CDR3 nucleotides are TGCGCCAGCAGCTTGGCCGCGGGAATGAGGGCTAATGAAAAACTGTTTTTT.